This T cell receptor beta chain was found in a study of blood T cell repertoires in COVID-19. Background on the study: The samples span acute and convalescent COVID-19 from the United States, Italy and Spain.

In germline, CDR1 is SNHLY, CDR2 FYNNEI. V lost 0 bases to trimming and J lost 10 bases, with 7 bases between them. The CDR3 is 12 amino acids. Participants came from some 23 US areas, aged roughly 18 to 95 years. In the original analysis: Reference gene primer amplification gave nucleated cell count estimates. Some clones are missing from TCRdb's copy, which holds only in-frame ones; the method was immunoSEQ multiplex PCR. The V and J calls and clone size come from that table; D and trimming were worked out from the DNA. This table holds under 200,000 clones, approximately 84% found once. Sequenced sample: PBMCs or T cells enriched from blood (not recorded which). V gene TRBV2 combines with J gene TRBJ2-1; D perhaps matches TRBD2 (5 bases). This clonotype originated in a woman aged 45-65 years who had recovered from COVID-19. The CDR3 sequence is CASSEAPGEQFF. The CDR3 DNA reads as TGTGCCAGCAGTGAAGCGCCGGGGGAGCAGTTCTTC.